These 15 T cell receptor beta chains originate from one sample sequenced in a study of blood T cell repertoires in COVID-19. Sequencing used immunoSEQ multiplex PCR; TCRdb keeps in-frame clones, though not all of them. The sample gives 95,000 to 150,000 clones, 90% of which show up once; 3.8% is in the top ten. Input material: peripheral blood. All receptors derive from a woman aged 60 to 75 with COVID-19, enrolled during active disease.

The chain links TRBV9 to TRBJ2-5; no reliable D call. The CDR3 contains 14 residues. Germline loops: CDR1 SGDLS, CDR2 YYNGEE. V lost 2 bases and J lost 2, with 10 bases in between. The CDR3 loop is CASSVPVNQETQYF. In DNA form, the CDR3 reads TGTGCCAGCAGCGTCCCCGTAAATCAAGAGACCCAGTACTTC.

The chain carries TRBV6-2 or TRBV6-3 and TRBJ2-2, with D possibly matching TRBD2 (6 bases). Germline CDR1 and CDR2: MNHEY and SVGEGT. Trimming took off 8 bases at V and 5 bases at J, with 15 bases between the two ends. The CDR3 loop spans 14 amino acids. CDR3 DNA: TGTGCCAGCGGCCGCCCTGGGGGGACCGGGGAGCTGTTTTTT. Its translation is CASGRPGGTGELFF.

The chain links TRBV30 to TRBJ1-2, with 8 bases fitting TRBD1. The CDR3 totals 14 residues. V was pared by 2 bases and J by 3 bases, with 5 bases of the junction left unmatched. Germline lookup yields CDR1 GTSNPN and CDR2 SVGIG (reference sequence). Here the CDR3 DNA reads TGTGCCTGGAGTCCCCAGGGGGCATACTATGGCTACACCTTC. Translation gives CAWSPQGAYYGYTF. Combining the CDR3 with reference TRBV30 and TRBJ1-2 gives the whole variable domain SQTIHQWPATLVQPVGSPLSLECTVEGTSNPNLYWYRQAAGRGLQLLFYSVGIGQISSEVPQNLSASRPQDRQFILSSKKLLLSDSGFYLCAWSPQGAYYGYTFGSGTRLTVV.

The chain is built from TRBV27 and TRBJ1-6; D uncertain. The CDR3 length is 16 residues. The V end was cut by 0 bases, the J end by 0 bases, with 6 bases between. Germline values: CDR1 MNHEY, CDR2 SMNVEV (reference sequence). CDR3 nucleotide sequence: TGTGCCAGCAGTTTATCCTCTAGCTCCTATAATTCACCCCTCCACTTT. Residues: CASSLSSSSYNSPLHF.

This clone was observed once. This chain connects TRBV9 to TRBJ1-6, with D unclear. Germline CDR1 reads SGDLS; CDR2 reads YYNGEE. The CDR3 has 14 residues. V gave up 7 bases and J gave up 8 bases, with 16 bases separating them. The CDR3 nucleotides read TGTGCCAGCTCCCGAGGGCGACCTGATTCACCCCTCCACTTT. Its translation is CASSRGRPDSPLHF.

CDR3 amino acids: CASSPVGGTNEKLFF. The CDR3 DNA sequence: TGTGCCAGTAGTCCTGTGGGGGGGACAAATGAAAAACTGTTTTTT. The gene calls are TRBV19 and TRBJ1-4, with D possibly TRBD1 on 6 matching bases. CDR1 LNHDA and CDR2 SQIVND come from the germline V gene (reference sequence). Trimming took off 5 bases at V and 5 bases at J, with 15 bases between the two ends. This CDR3 has 15 amino acids.

This sequence joins TRBV11-3 and TRBJ1-1; 9 bases align to TRBD1. The CDR3 totals 14 residues. In germline, CDR1 is SGHNT, CDR2 YENEEA. V lost 5 bases and J lost 2; bases outside the gene matches: 3. The CDR3 sequence is CASSLGQGNTEAFF. In DNA form, the CDR3 reads TGTGCCAGCAGCCTGGGACAGGGAAACACTGAAGCTTTCTTT.

This chain uses TRBV6-5 with TRBJ2-1; TRBD2 matches at 8 bases. With V trimmed by 7 bases and J by 7 bases, 9 bases remained unmatched. The CDR3 consists of 14 residues. From germline, CDR1 is MNHEY and CDR2 SVGAGI. The CDR3 nucleotides are TGTGCCAGCAAAAGCCCGGGACTAGGTAATGAGCAGTTCTTC. The encoded protein is CASKSPGLGNEQFF.

This chain links TRBV7-9 with TRBJ1-3; tentatively, D is TRBD1 (6 bases). The CDR3 consists of 15 residues. The V gene's germline CDR1 is SEHNR and CDR2 FQNEAQ (reference sequence). V was shortened by 8 bases and J by 0 bases, with 14 bases between the two germline ends. The CDR3 sequence is CASGGGGSSGNTIYF. The CDR3 DNA sequence: TGTGCCAGCGGCGGCGGGGGCTCCTCTGGAAACACCATATATTTT.

The V and J genes are TRBV10-1 and TRBJ1-2; D is possibly TRBD1 (6 bases). Trimming removed 10 bases at V and 4 bases at J, with 13 bases between. Germline V gene data show CDR1 as WNHNN and CDR2 as SYGVQD (reference sequence). The CDR3 totals 12 residues. CDR3 loop: CANPRGIYGYTF. In DNA, the CDR3 is TGCGCCAACCCTAGGGGGATCTATGGCTACACCTTC.

The J gene is TRBJ2-3, the V gene TRBV29-1, with D possibly matching TRBD2 (6 bases). Trimming pared 1 base from V and 6 bases from J, leaving 8 bases between. This CDR3 is built from 12 residues. Germline loops: CDR1 SQVTM, CDR2 ANQGSEA. Written as DNA, the CDR3 is TGCAGCGTTGAAGGGGGGGTGGATACGCAGTATTTT. Amino acid sequence: CSVEGGVDTQYF.

The chain employs TRBV7-2 and TRBJ1-2; the match to TRBD1 covers 8 bases. The trim removed 4 bases at V and 3 bases at J, leaving 4 bases unmatched. The germline V gene encodes CDR1 SGHTA and CDR2 FQGNSA. The CDR3 runs to 14 residues. The CDR3 loop is CASSSDRGDYGYTF. DNA of the CDR3: TGTGCCAGCAGCTCTGACAGGGGAGACTATGGCTACACCTTC.

The chain uses TRBV24-1 and TRBJ2-1; 9 nucleotides match TRBD1. CDR1 KGHDR and CDR2 SFDVKD come from the germline V gene. Trimming removed 5 bases from V and 7 bases from J; junction bases left unmatched: 8. This CDR3 contains 15 residues. CDR3 region: CATSGPGQGMNEQFF. DNA of the CDR3: TGTGCCACCAGTGGGCCGGGACAGGGTATGAATGAGCAGTTCTTC.

V is TRBV21-1 and J is TRBJ1-2; no check of the table's D call, TRBD1, against the DNA was made. TRBV21-1 is described as a pseudogene. The CDR3 sequence is 17 residues long. CDR3 amino acids: CASSKVGRVERFNGYTF. CDR3 DNA: TGTGCCAGCAGCAAAGTTGGCAGGGTGGAAAGGTTCAATGGCTACACCTTC.

The gene calls are TRBV4-1 and TRBJ1-5; D gene uncertain. The length of the CDR3 is 15 residues. V lost 0 bases, J lost 3 bases, and 9 bases lay in between. Germline loops: CDR1 MGHRA, CDR2 YSYEKL. In DNA form, the CDR3 reads TGCGCCAGCAGCCAAGATTATCCTTACAATCAGCCCCAGCATTTT. Translation gives CASSQDYPYNQPQHF.